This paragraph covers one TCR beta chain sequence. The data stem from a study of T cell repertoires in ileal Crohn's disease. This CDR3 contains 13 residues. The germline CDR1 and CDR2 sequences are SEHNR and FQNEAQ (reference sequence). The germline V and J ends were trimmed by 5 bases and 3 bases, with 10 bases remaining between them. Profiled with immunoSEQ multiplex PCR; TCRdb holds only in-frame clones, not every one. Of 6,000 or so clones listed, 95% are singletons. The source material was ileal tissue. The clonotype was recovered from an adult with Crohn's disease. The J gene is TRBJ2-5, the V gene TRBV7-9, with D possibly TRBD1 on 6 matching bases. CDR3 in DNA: TGTGCCAGCAGCCGTCGGACAGAAGAGACCCAGTACTTC. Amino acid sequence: CASSRRTEETQYF.